The clone carrying this TCR beta chain occurred a few times. Sequencing was performed with immunoSEQ multiplex PCR; in TCRdb, only in-frame clones are kept and a portion is missing. The table records some 100,000 clones, about 80% of them present only once. The entry originates in a study of blood T cell repertoires in COVID-19. The V and J ends lost 6 bases and 5 bases, in that order; junction bases with no gene match: 7. Germline CDR1 and CDR2: SGHNT and YENEEA. The CDR3 covers 15 residues. V is TRBV11-3 and J is TRBJ1-1; TRBD1 aligns across 12 bases. Sequencing input: peripheral blood. This clonotype originated in a man between 65 and 85 years old with acute or convalescent COVID-19. The CDR3 region is CASSSGTGGGTEAFF. CDR3 nucleotides: TGTGCCAGCAGTTCCGGGACAGGGGGCGGAACTGAAGCTTTCTTT.